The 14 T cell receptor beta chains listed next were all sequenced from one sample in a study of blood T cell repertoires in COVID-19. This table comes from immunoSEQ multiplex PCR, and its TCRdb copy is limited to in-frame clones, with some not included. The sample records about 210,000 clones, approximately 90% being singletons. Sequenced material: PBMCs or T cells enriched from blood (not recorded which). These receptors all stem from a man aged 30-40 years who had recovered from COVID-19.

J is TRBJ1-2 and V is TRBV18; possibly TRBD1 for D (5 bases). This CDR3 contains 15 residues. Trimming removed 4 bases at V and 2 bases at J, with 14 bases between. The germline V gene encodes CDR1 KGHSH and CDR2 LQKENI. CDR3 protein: CASSLTPQGNYGYTF. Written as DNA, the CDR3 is TGTGCCAGCTCACTAACCCCTCAGGGCAACTATGGCTACACCTTC. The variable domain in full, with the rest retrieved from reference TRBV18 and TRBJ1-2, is NAGVMQNPRHLVRRRGQEARLRCSPMKGHSHVYWYRQLPEEGLKFMVYLQKENIIDESGMPKERFSAEFPKEGPSILRIQQVVRGDSAAYFCASSLTPQGNYGYTFGSGTRLTVV.

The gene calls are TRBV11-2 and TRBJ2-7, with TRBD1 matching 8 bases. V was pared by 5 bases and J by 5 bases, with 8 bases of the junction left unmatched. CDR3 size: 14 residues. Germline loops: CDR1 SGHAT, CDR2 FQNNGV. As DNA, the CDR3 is TGTGCCAGCAGCCTCCGACAGGGGATCGACGAGCAGTACTTC. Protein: CASSLRQGIDEQYF.

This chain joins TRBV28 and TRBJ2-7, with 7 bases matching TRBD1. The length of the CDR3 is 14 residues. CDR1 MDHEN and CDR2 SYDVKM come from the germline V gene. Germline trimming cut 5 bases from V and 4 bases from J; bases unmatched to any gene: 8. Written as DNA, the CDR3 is TGTGCCAGCAGTCTTCGACAGGGTAGTTACGAGCAGTACTTC. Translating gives CASSLRQGSYEQYF. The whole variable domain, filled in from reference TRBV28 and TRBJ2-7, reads DVKVTQSSRYLVKRTGEKVFLECVQDMDHENMFWYRQDPGLGLRLIYFSYDVKMKEKGDIPEGYSVSREKKERFSLILESASTNQTSMYLCASSLRQGSYEQYFGPGTRLTVT.

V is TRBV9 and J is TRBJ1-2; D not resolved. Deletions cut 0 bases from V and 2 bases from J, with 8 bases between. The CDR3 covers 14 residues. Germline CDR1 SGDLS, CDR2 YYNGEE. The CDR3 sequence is CASSVVEENYGYTF. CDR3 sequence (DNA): TGTGCCAGCAGCGTAGTTGAAGAGAACTATGGCTACACCTTC.

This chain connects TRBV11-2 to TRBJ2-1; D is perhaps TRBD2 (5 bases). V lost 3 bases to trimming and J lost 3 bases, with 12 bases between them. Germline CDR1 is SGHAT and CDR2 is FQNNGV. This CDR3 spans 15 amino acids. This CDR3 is CASSFRGNLYNEQFF. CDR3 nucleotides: TGTGCCAGCAGCTTCCGGGGAAATCTCTACAATGAGCAGTTCTTC.

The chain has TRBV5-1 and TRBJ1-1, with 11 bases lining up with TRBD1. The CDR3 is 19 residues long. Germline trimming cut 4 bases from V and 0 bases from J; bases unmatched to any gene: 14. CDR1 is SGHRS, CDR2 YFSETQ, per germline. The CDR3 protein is CASSPRPGTGGFMNTEAFF. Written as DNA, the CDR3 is TGCGCCAGCAGCCCGCGTCCCGGGACAGGGGGGTTCATGAACACTGAAGCTTTCTTT.

For the CDR3, the DNA is TGTGCCAGCAGCTCCCCCGGGGAAGGGCTGTTTTTT. Encoded protein: CASSSPGEGLFF. The rearrangement joins TRBV28 to TRBJ2-2, with D maybe TRBD2 (5 bases). Germline CDR1 MDHEN, CDR2 SYDVKM. The CDR3 totals 12 residues. The V end lost 6 bases, the J end lost 13 bases, and 15 bases lay between the germline ends.

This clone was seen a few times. CDR3 nucleotide sequence: TGTGCCAGTAGTATTGGGCAGGGGATGAACACTGAAGCTTTCTTT. Its protein product is CASSIGQGMNTEAFF. V usage is TRBV19 and J usage is TRBJ1-1; tentative D call: TRBD1 (6 bases). Germline CDR1 LNHDA, CDR2 SQIVND (reference sequence). V was shortened by 3 bases and J by 0 bases, with 11 bases between the two germline ends. The CDR3 is made up of 15 amino acids.

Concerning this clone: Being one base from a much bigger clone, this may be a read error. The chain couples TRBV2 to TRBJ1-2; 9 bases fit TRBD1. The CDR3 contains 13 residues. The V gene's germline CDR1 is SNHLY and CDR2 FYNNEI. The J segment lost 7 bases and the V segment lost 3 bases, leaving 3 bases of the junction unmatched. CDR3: CASSDDRGFGYTF. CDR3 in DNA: TGTGCCAGCAGTGATGACAGGGGGTTTGGCTACACCTTC. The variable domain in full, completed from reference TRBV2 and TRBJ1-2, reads EPEVTQTPSHQVTQMGQEVILRCVPISNHLYFYWYRQILGQKVEFLVSFYNNEISEKSEIFDDQFSVERPDGSNFTLKIRSTKLEDSAMYFCASSDDRGFGYTFGSGTRLTVV.

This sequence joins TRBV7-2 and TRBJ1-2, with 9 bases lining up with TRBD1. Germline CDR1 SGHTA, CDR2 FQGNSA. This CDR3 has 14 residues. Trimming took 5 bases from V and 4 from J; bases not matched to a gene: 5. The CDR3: CASSHLGQGYGYTF. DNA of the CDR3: TGTGCCAGCAGCCACCTGGGACAGGGCTATGGCTACACCTTC.

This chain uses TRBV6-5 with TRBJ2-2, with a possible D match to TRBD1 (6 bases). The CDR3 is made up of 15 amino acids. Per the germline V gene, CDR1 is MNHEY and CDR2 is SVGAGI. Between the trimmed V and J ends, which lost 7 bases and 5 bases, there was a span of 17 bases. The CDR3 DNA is TGTGCCAGCACCCGACAGGTTCTAGGAACCGGGGAGCTGTTTTTT. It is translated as CASTRQVLGTGELFF.

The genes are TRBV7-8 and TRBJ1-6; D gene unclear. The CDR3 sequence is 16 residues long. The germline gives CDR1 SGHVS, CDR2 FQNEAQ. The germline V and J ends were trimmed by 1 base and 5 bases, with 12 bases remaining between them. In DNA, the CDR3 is TGTGCCAGCAGCTTAGGGGGAGCTCGGGATAATTCACCCCTCCACTTT. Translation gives CASSLGGARDNSPLHF. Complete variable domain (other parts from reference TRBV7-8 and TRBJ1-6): GAGVSQSPRYKVAKRGQDVALRCDPISGHVSLFWYQQALGQGPEFLTYFQNEAQLDKSGLPSDRFFAERPEGSVSTLKIQRTQQEDSAVYLCASSLGGARDNSPLHFGNGTRLTVT.

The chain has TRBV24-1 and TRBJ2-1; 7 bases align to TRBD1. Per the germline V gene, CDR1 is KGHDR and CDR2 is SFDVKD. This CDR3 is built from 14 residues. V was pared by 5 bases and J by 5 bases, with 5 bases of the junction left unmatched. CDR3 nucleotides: TGTGCCACCAGTGTCGGGACAGCTAACAATGAGCAGTTCTTC. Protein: CATSVGTANNEQFF.

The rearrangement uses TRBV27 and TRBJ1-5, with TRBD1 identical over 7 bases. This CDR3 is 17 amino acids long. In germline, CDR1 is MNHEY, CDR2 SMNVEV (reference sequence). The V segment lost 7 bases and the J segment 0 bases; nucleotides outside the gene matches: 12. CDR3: CASTLVGQRYSNQPQHF. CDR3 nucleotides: TGTGCCAGCACCCTTGTGGGACAGAGATATAGCAATCAGCCCCAGCATTTT.